This TCR beta chain was profiled in a study of T cell clonotyping in hematopoietic cell transplantation. Losses at the gene ends were 7 bases for V and 4 bases for J; bases not matched to a gene: 11. From germline, CDR1 is SGHNT and CDR2 YYREEE (reference sequence). CDR3 length equals 15 residues. Sequenced by immunoSEQ multiplex PCR; TCRdb stores in-frame clones only, minus some. The data show more than 55,000 clones, just under 95% seen once. The source of this sequence is a man aged 50-59 years in good health. Some clones in this sample may be carry-over from other donors' samples. The rearrangement links TRBV5-4 to TRBJ2-3; the match to TRBD2 covers 8 bases. What was sequenced was peripheral blood mononuclear cells. The CDR3 reads CASGERGWRADTQYF. The DNA for the CDR3 is TGTGCCAGCGGGGAGCGGGGGTGGAGAGCAGATACGCAGTATTTT.